This TCR beta chain comes out of a study of PD-L1 blockade in urothelial cancer (dated 2017 in TCRdb). At the level of the whole study: Every patient began therapy at some point between 2013 and 2015 and was given atezolizumab 1,200 mg intravenously every 3 weeks. About 90% of the 29 patients were males with bladder-origin urothelial cancer, and 18 of 29 reported a prior smoking history. An ECOG performance status of 0 or 1 was recorded for the patients, and 0 to 3 prior chemotherapy regimens had been received by the patients. Blood samples were analyzed 3 weeks after the start of treatment (second dose) and 6 weeks after the start of treatment. Blood samples gave a median of around 140,000 T cells and tens of thousands of unique TCRs, with a median clonality of 0.080. Somatic, immune and clinical correlates of response to PD-L1 blockade with atezolizumab in urothelial cancer were the focus of an exploratory multi-omic analysis. Pretreatment tumor samples, along with matched peripheral blood serially collected before and after atezolizumab treatment, were subjected to TCR sequencing. Durable clinical benefit was defined as a progression-free survival longer than 6 months, and TCR features were additionally tested against progression-free survival and overall survival. Whole exome sequencing and RNA sequencing of pretreatment tumors were performed alongside TCR sequencing in the same patients. Durable clinical benefit was achieved by nine patients and was not achieved by 20 patients. Around 30 patients had pretreatment blood TCR-seq, 24 had at least one posttreatment blood collection, and 24 had tumor TCR-seq. General findings and caveats noted by the study authors: Improved progression-free and overall survival was found to be associated with pretreatment peripheral blood TCR clonality below the median. Patients with durable benefit showed greater expansion of tumor-associated TCR clones in peripheral blood 3 weeks after starting treatment (n of about 22, p = 0.022). Because the sample size was small (n ≈ 29) and many of the analyses were exploratory, the results are meant to be hypothesis-generating.

Concerning this clone: It has no known antigen specificity. Per-base qualities were not stored, and no clone one base away is much larger.

The germline V gene sets CDR1 to MDHEN and CDR2 to SYDVKM. The V end gives up 5 bases and the J end 1 base, leaving 8 bases in the junction not matched to a gene. Taken from cysteine to phenylalanine, the CDR3 has 16 residues. CDR3 DNA only is kept here, 48 bases in frame from base 1. The time point label for this specimen denotes: pretreatment peripheral blood. A cohort of 30 or so patients with locally advanced or metastatic urothelial carcinoma, treated at Memorial Sloan Kettering on a trial protocol, was included. Peripheral blood mononuclear cells were collected from each patient pretreatment and during treatment, giving between 1 and 8 total time points per patient. The Qiagen DNeasy Blood extraction kit was used to purify genomic DNA from total PBMCs and from tumor samples. PBMCs were collected pretreatment and during treatment and were isolated and stored as previously described. Each PCR received spiked-in synthetic TCR analog templates so that absolute template abundance could be estimated from read counts. The immunoSEQ assay was used to amplify TCRbeta CDR3 regions from genomic DNA with bias-controlled V and J gene primers. Sequencing of rearranged TCRbeta segments was performed at approximately 20X coverage. For the original study's pipeline: Clustering was used to correct sequencing errors, and CDR3s were annotated against IMGT so that V, D and J genes could be assigned. Out-of-frame and stop-codon sequences were excluded, and only productive TCRbeta rearrangements were used in downstream analyses. Clonality was calculated as one minus the Shannon entropy normalized by the log of the number of unique productive sequences. Fisher's exact test with Benjamini-Hochberg correction, at a threshold of adjusted p below 0.01, was used to find clones that differed between time points or between blood and tumor. Sourced from immuneACCESS, this table was stored by TCRdb with only in-frame sequences that have V and J called. A share of the clones is absent; for the studies checked, an unresolved V gene accounts for under half, and the remainder has no known explanation. D and trimming were read from the DNA, whereas the V and J calls and clone size are those reported in that table. The sample includes 85,000 to 100,000 clones, with 80% to 90% observed a single time. The ten largest account for approximately 2% of the sample.

The source material was PBMCs, sampled around atezolizumab (anti-PD-L1) treatment. The chain is made from TRBV28 and TRBJ2-7; 10 central nucleotides agree with TRBD1. This clonotype was obtained from a man aged 60 to 69 with urothelial cancer. CDR3 protein: CASSRVDRGQSYEQYF. The DNA sequence is TGTGCCAGCAGTCGTGTCGACAGGGGGCAGTCCTACGAGCAGTACTTC.